One TCR beta chain is described in this entry. Its antigen is undetermined. Just one base apart from a much larger clone, this may be a read error. This CDR3 is also generated by other DNA sequences in the sample. CD45RA+ naive and CD45RA-negative memory subsets were separated from CD4+ cells. Deletions cut 3 bases from V and 2 bases from J, with 6 bases between. The CDR3 extends over 13 amino acids. Germline V lookup: CDR1 SGHNT, CDR2 YYREEE (reference sequence). The method was immunoSEQ multiplex PCR; TCRdb's version includes in-frame clones alone and lacks a portion of them. The sample has over a million clones, around 82% seen once; the top ten hold around 0.61%. The sample comes from a study of shared clonotypes between healthy human individuals. Study details: Contributing individuals were two females and a few males aged 18 to 49.

Study-wide points: What naive subsets generally showed was a larger estimated richness than memory subsets showed. When compared with the clonotypes that were shared by all four sorted-subset donors, the non-shared clonotypes turned out to have lower generation probabilities.

The source of this sequence is a man aged 18-30 years in good health. Some clones in this sample may be carry-over from other donors' samples. Sequencing was carried out using memory CD4+ T cells from PBMCs. Subset denoted: CD45RA-negative fraction. The chain carries TRBV5-4 and TRBJ1-5; tentatively, D is TRBD1 (6 bases). In DNA form, the CDR3 reads TGTGCCAGCAGCTCAGGGGGCAATCAGCCCCAGCATTTT. It yields the protein CASSSGGNQPQHF.